These 28 T cell receptor beta chains came from one sample sequenced in a study of blood T cell repertoires in COVID-19. Only in-frame clones appear in the TCRdb table, and some are missing; sequencing was by immunoSEQ multiplex PCR. The data show approximately 100,000 clones, around four fifths seen once. Sequenced material: peripheral blood. The source of these receptors is a man aged 55-75 years with acute or convalescent COVID-19.

The chain has TRBV15 and TRBJ2-3; 7 bases are shared with TRBD1. Germline CDR1 reads LNHNV; CDR2 reads YYDKDF (reference sequence). The V and J ends lost 3 bases and 6 bases, in that order; junction bases with no gene match: 3. The CDR3 sequence is 13 residues long. For the CDR3, the DNA is TGTGCCACCAGCAGTTTACAGGGGGATACGCAGTATTTT. Residues: CATSSLQGDTQYF.

The genes are TRBV6-5 and TRBJ2-7, with 7 bases aligning to TRBD2. Germline trimming cut 5 bases from V and 7 bases from J; bases unmatched to any gene: 8. The germline CDR1 and CDR2 sequences are MNHEY and SVGAGI. The CDR3 covers 13 residues. The CDR3 reads CASSRGTTGEQYF. CDR3 nucleotide sequence: TGTGCCAGCAGTCGCGGGACTACGGGGGAGCAGTACTTC.

The chain recombines TRBV5-6 with TRBJ2-7; 8 positions match TRBD1. CDR1 and CDR2 from the germline V gene are SGHDT and YYEEEE. The CDR3 loop spans 15 amino acids. The ends lost 2 bases at V and 5 bases at J; junction bases unmatched: 9. The CDR3 sequence: CASSFGTAGGNEQYV. The CDR3, as DNA: TGTGCCAGCAGCTTCGGGACGGCAGGGGGCAACGAGCAGTACGTC.

This clone appeared once. Mismatch with germline at one junction end may stem from a read error. As DNA, the CDR3 is TGTGCCAGCAGTGACTCCGGGACACCGAACAATGAGCAGTTCTTC. This codes for CASSDSGTPNNEQFF. The chain couples TRBV6-2 or TRBV6-3 to TRBJ2-1, with D tentatively TRBD1 (6 bases). Germline values: CDR1 MNHEY, CDR2 SVGEGT. CDR3 length: 15 amino acids.

The rearrangement uses TRBV7-9 and TRBJ2-1; D unclear. The CDR3 is 15 residues long. Germline loops: CDR1 SEHNR, CDR2 FQNEAQ (reference sequence). V was shortened by 5 bases and J by 7 bases, with 18 bases between the two germline ends. This chain's CDR3 is CASSPVGLSRNEQFF. The DNA of the CDR3 is TGTGCCAGCAGCCCGGTGGGTCTATCTAGGAATGAGCAGTTCTTC.

This chain connects TRBV29-1 to TRBJ1-2, with D possibly TRBD1 on 6 matching bases. The CDR3 is 12 residues long. Trimming stripped 7 bases from V and 2 bases from J, with 11 bases between. Looked up from germline, CDR1 is SQVTM and CDR2 is ANQGSEA. CDR3 residues: CSAGGQNYGYTF. The CDR3 DNA follows: TGCAGCGCGGGCGGACAGAACTATGGCTACACCTTC.

The rearrangement joins TRBV5-1 to TRBJ2-1, with 9 bases matching TRBD1. V was pared by 4 bases and J by 9 bases, with 17 bases of the junction left unmatched. This CDR3 region has 17 residues. Germline V gene data show CDR1 as SGHRS and CDR2 as YFSETQ. The CDR3 loop is CASSTAPGTGSRGEQFF. CDR3 DNA: TGCGCCAGCAGCACGGCCCCCGGGACAGGGTCCCGCGGTGAGCAGTTCTTC.

The chain has TRBV30 and TRBJ1-1; no clear D. V was shortened by 5 bases and J by 1 base, with 8 bases between the two germline ends. The CDR3 extends over 12 amino acids. The V gene's germline CDR1 is GTSNPN and CDR2 SVGIG (reference sequence). CDR3 loop: CAWENRNTEAFF. CDR3 sequence (DNA): TGTGCCTGGGAGAACAGGAACACTGAAGCTTTCTTT.

This clone was counted a few times. V gene TRBV3-1 (or the pseudogene TRBV3-2) combines with J gene TRBJ2-1, with D maybe TRBD1 (6 bases). Germline loops: CDR1 LGHDT, CDR2 YNNKEL (reference sequence). V was shortened by 0 bases and J by 16 bases, with 13 bases between the two germline ends. CDR3 size: 12 residues. DNA for the CDR3: TGTGCCAGCAGCCAAGACTCCAGGGGATCCTTCTTC. As protein: CASSQDSRGSFF.

This chain joins TRBV3-1 (or the pseudogene TRBV3-2) and TRBJ2-5; the match to TRBD2 covers 8 bases. Germline V CDR1 and CDR2: LGHDT, YNNKEL (reference sequence). Losses at the gene ends were 0 bases for V and 0 bases for J; bases not matched to a gene: 3. This CDR3 comprises 16 residues. The CDR3 loop is CASSQDHSGDQETQYF. Written as DNA, the CDR3 is TGTGCCAGCAGCCAAGATCATAGCGGGGACCAAGAGACCCAGTACTTC.

V usage is TRBV6-2 or TRBV6-3 and J usage is TRBJ2-7; 8 nucleotides agree with TRBD2. Germline V gene data show CDR1 as MNHEY and CDR2 as SVGEGT. V lost 0 bases and J lost 3; bases outside the gene matches: 7. This CDR3 is 16 amino acids long. The CDR3 is CASSYSAAGGDYEQYV. Written as DNA, the CDR3 is TGTGCCAGCAGTTACTCAGCCGCGGGAGGAGACTACGAGCAGTACGTC.

This chain connects TRBV28 to TRBJ1-5; 7 bases agree with TRBD1. CDR3 size: 14 residues. CDR1 MDHEN and CDR2 SYDVKM come from the germline V gene. The ends lost 7 bases at V and 4 bases at J; junction bases unmatched: 7. For the CDR3, the DNA is TGTGCCAGCACCCCTGGACAGGTGAATCAGCCCCAGCATTTT. This sequence encodes CASTPGQVNQPQHF.

This chain connects TRBV5-1 to TRBJ2-6; tentatively, D is TRBD1 (6 bases). The CDR3 has 16 amino acids. The V end was cut by 4 bases, the J end by 1 base, with 12 bases between. In germline, CDR1 is SGHRS, CDR2 YFSETQ. In DNA form, the CDR3 reads TGCGCCAGCAGCGGGACAAGGCGGTCTGGGGCCAACGTCCTGACTTTC. Its protein is CASSGTRRSGANVLTF.

The V call is TRBV5-1, the J call TRBJ1-3, with 9 bases matching TRBD1. CDR3 length equals 13 residues. Trimming took 7 bases from V and 4 from J; bases not matched to a gene: 3. Germline values: CDR1 SGHRS, CDR2 YFSETQ. CDR3 bases: TGCGCCAGCCGGACAGGGGACGGAAACACCATATATTTT. Translated: CASRTGDGNTIYF.

The chain links TRBV5-1 to TRBJ2-1, with 7 nucleotides matching TRBD1. The CDR3 runs 16 residues. CDR1 is SGHRS, CDR2 YFSETQ, per germline. V trimming: 6 bases; J trimming: 1 base; junction bases outside the gene matches: 10. DNA of the CDR3: TGCGCCAGCACCCCGGGCACACAGGGGTCCTACAATGAGCAGTTCTTC. Protein: CASTPGTQGSYNEQFF.

The chain uses TRBV2 and TRBJ2-3; 8 bases are shared with TRBD1. The CDR3 sequence is 15 residues long. Germline V gene data show CDR1 as SNHLY and CDR2 as FYNNEI. V was pared by 6 bases and J by 3 bases, with 8 bases of the junction left unmatched. The CDR3 coding sequence is TGTGCCAGCAGGGAGTGGACAGGGTCTACAGATACGCAGTATTTT. Its translation is CASREWTGSTDTQYF.

The chain employs TRBV5-1 and TRBJ1-4, with D tentatively TRBD1 (6 bases). This CDR3 is built from 14 residues. The germline V gene has CDR1 SGHRS and CDR2 YFSETQ. V was clipped by 3 bases and J by 3 bases, with 9 bases between them. The CDR3 region has the DNA TGCGCCAGCAGCTCACAGGGAGCTAATGAAAAACTGTTTTTT. Protein sequence: CASSSQGANEKLFF.

V usage is TRBV5-5 and J usage is TRBJ2-1, with 10 bases matching TRBD2. Trimming at V came to 2 bases and at J to 5 bases, leaving 4 bases not matched to a gene. This CDR3 spans 15 amino acids. Germline-derived CDR1 and CDR2 are SGHKS and YYEKEE (reference sequence). CDR3 sequence: CASSFRLAGHNEQFF. CDR3 DNA: TGTGCCAGCAGCTTTCGACTAGCGGGCCACAATGAGCAGTTCTTC.

As to this clone: One junction end disagrees with the germline gene, perhaps due to a read error. The chain joins TRBV27 to TRBJ2-3; 7 bases line up with TRBD2. CDR1 and CDR2 (germline): MNHEY, SMNVEV (reference sequence). The CDR3 totals 12 residues. The CDR3 sequence is CASSPTSGTTFF. The CDR3 coding sequence is TGTGCCAGCAGTCCCACCTCGGGGACTACCTTTTTT.

This rearrangement joins TRBV2 to TRBJ1-6, with a weak D call TRBD1 (5 bases). This CDR3 is 14 amino acids long. Per the germline V gene, CDR1 is SNHLY and CDR2 is FYNNEI. Deletions cut 5 bases from V and 7 bases from J, with 12 bases between. The CDR3 is CASSPGLNNSPLHF. Here the CDR3 DNA reads TGTGCCAGCAGTCCGGGACTCAACAATTCACCCCTCCACTTT. Full variable domain (remainder filled in from reference TRBV2 and TRBJ1-6): EPEVTQTPSHQVTQMGQEVILRCVPISNHLYFYWYRQILGQKVEFLVSFYNNEISEKSEIFDDQFSVERPDGSNFTLKIRSTKLEDSAMYFCASSPGLNNSPLHFGNGTRLTVT.

The J gene is TRBJ2-7, the V gene TRBV24-1, with a tentative D call TRBD1 (5 bases). Germline-derived CDR1 and CDR2 are KGHDR and SFDVKD. This CDR3 has 13 amino acids. V was cut by 5 bases and J by 4 bases, with 11 bases left in between. CDR3 nucleotide sequence: TGTGCCACCAGTGGATCCTCAGGGTACGAGCAGTACTTC. Translating gives CATSGSSGYEQYF.

V usage is TRBV5-5 and J usage is TRBJ2-6; D ambiguous. CDR3 length: 16 amino acids. In germline, CDR1 is SGHKS, CDR2 YYEKEE (reference sequence). V lost 4 bases and J 2 bases, leaving 13 bases between the germline ends. In DNA, the CDR3 is TGTGCCAGCAGCCCCAAACAGTACACTGGGGCCAACGTCCTGACTTTC. Translated, it gives CASSPKQYTGANVLTF.

The chain has TRBV24-1 and TRBJ1-1, with 11 bases lining up with TRBD1. The CDR3 covers 13 residues. Per germline, CDR1 KGHDR and CDR2 SFDVKD. J was trimmed by 6 bases and V by 7 bases; bases with no gene match: 3. Here the CDR3 reads CATRRTGGSEAFF. CDR3 nucleotides: TGTGCCACCAGACGGACAGGGGGCTCTGAAGCTTTCTTT.

The V gene is TRBV11-3, the J gene TRBJ1-1; D is unclear. The CDR3 is made up of 15 amino acids. V was cut by 5 bases and J by 0 bases, with 13 bases left in between. Germline V gives CDR1 SGHNT, CDR2 YENEEA. In nucleotides, the CDR3 is TGTGCCAGCAGCCCCAACAACCCCATGAACACTGAAGCTTTCTTT. This codes for CASSPNNPMNTEAFF.

This clone was observed a handful of times. The rearrangement uses TRBV27 and TRBJ2-5; D possibly corresponds to TRBD1 (6 bases). Looked up from germline, CDR1 is MNHEY and CDR2 is SMNVEV (reference sequence). The CDR3 sequence is 15 residues long. Deletions cut 6 bases from V and 2 bases from J, with 16 bases between. This CDR3 is CASSRRDNEQETQYF. CDR3 DNA sequence: TGTGCCAGCAGCAGACGGGACAACGAACAAGAGACCCAGTACTTC.

The chain employs TRBV18 and TRBJ2-1; D call uncertain. V lost 2 bases and J 0 bases, leaving 14 bases between the germline ends. The germline V gene encodes CDR1 KGHSH and CDR2 LQKENI. The CDR3 totals 17 residues. The CDR3 sequence: CASSPTNGWSSYNEQFF. The CDR3 nucleotides are TGTGCCAGCTCACCAACGAACGGGTGGAGCTCCTACAATGAGCAGTTCTTC.

The chain is built from TRBV11-3 and TRBJ1-3, with D possibly matching TRBD1 (6 bases). Germline-derived CDR1 and CDR2 are SGHNT and YENEEA. The CDR3 sequence is 13 residues long. The germline V and J ends were trimmed by 7 bases and 9 bases, with 16 bases remaining between them. Written as DNA, the CDR3 is TGTGCCAGCACCTCCGAGAGGGGGGGCACCATATATTTT. Amino acid sequence: CASTSERGGTIYF.

The J gene is TRBJ2-2, the V gene TRBV5-4; D is unclear. Germline lookup yields CDR1 SGHNT and CDR2 YYREEE (reference sequence). Trimming pared 1 base from V and 3 bases from J, leaving 7 bases between. This CDR3 has 14 residues. CDR3 in amino acids: CASSLQSHTGELFF. For the CDR3, the DNA is TGTGCCAGCAGCTTGCAGTCTCACACCGGGGAGCTGTTTTTT. Together with reference TRBV5-4 and TRBJ2-2, the CDR3 gives the full variable domain: ETGVTQSPTHLIKTRGQQVTLRCSSQSGHNTVSWYQQALGQGPQFIFQYYREEENGRGNFPPRFSGLQFPNYSSELNVNALELDDSALYLCASSLQSHTGELFFGEGSRLTVL.